These 24 T cell receptor beta chains were sequenced from one sample in a study of blood T cell repertoires in COVID-19. Assay used: immunoSEQ multiplex PCR; TCRdb lists only in-frame clones, some missing. The sample yields fewer than 85,000 clones, approximately 83% seen once. The sample was peripheral blood. These receptor sequences come from a woman aged 60-75 years with acute or convalescent COVID-19.

The J gene is TRBJ1-4, the V gene TRBV6-5, with TRBD1 matching 7 bases. There are 13 residues in the CDR3. The junction had 0 bases not matched to a gene; V was cut back by 6 bases and J by 2 bases. The V gene's germline CDR1 is MNHEY and CDR2 SVGAGI. CDR3 DNA sequence: TGTGCCAGCAGGACAGGGACTAATGAAAAACTGTTTTTT. It specifies CASRTGTNEKLFF.

The chain links TRBV6-5 to TRBJ1-2, with D perhaps matching TRBD1 (6 bases). In germline, CDR1 is MNHEY, CDR2 SVGAGI. The CDR3 totals 14 residues. V was cut by 8 bases and J by 6 bases, with 19 bases left in between. The chain's CDR3 is CASGSRGALNGYTF. The CDR3, as DNA: TGTGCCAGCGGCTCGCGGGGGGCTTTAAATGGCTACACCTTC.

The CDR3 protein is CSVRVQGYEQYF. CDR3 in DNA: TGCAGCGTCCGGGTCCAGGGCTACGAGCAGTACTTC. The rearrangement joins TRBV29-1 to TRBJ2-7; tentatively, D is TRBD1 (5 bases). Trimming removed 6 bases from V and 3 bases from J, with 12 bases in between. Per the germline V gene, CDR1 is SQVTM and CDR2 is ANQGSEA. This CDR3 comprises 12 residues.

The chain couples TRBV5-1 to TRBJ2-7, with a weak D call TRBD1 (6 bases). The V end lost 3 bases, the J end lost 3 bases, and 13 bases lay between the germline ends. Germline CDR1 reads SGHRS; CDR2 reads YFSETQ. The CDR3 covers 14 residues. Here the CDR3 DNA reads TGCGCCAGCAGCTCCCAACACAGGGACTACGAGCAGTACTTC. Amino acids: CASSSQHRDYEQYF.

J is TRBJ2-7 and V is TRBV2; the D gene is possibly TRBD1 (6 bases). Trimming took off 6 bases at V and 3 bases at J, with 15 bases between the two ends. The CDR3 extends over 14 amino acids. Germline V gene sequence: CDR1 SNHLY, CDR2 FYNNEI. The CDR3 reads CASRLIRTDYEQYF. CDR3 nucleotides: TGTGCCAGCAGACTCATTCGGACAGACTACGAGCAGTACTTC.

The chain employs TRBV21-1 and TRBJ2-3; the table's D call TRBD1 went unverified against the DNA. TRBV21-1 has pseudogene status. The CDR3 is made up of 15 amino acids. The CDR3 DNA reads as TGTGCCAGCAGCACCGATGGGACAGGGCGGGGGACGCAGTATTTT. It encodes CASSTDGTGRGTQYF.

CDR3 sequence reads: CASAGDRNQPQHF. Written as DNA, the CDR3 is TGTGCCTCCGCAGGGGATCGCAATCAGCCCCAGCATTTT. The chain joins TRBV12-3 or TRBV12-4 to TRBJ1-5, with D perhaps matching TRBD1 (6 bases). V lost 11 bases to trimming and J lost 2 bases, with 13 bases between them. The CDR3 consists of 13 residues.

About this clone: This sample includes further DNA sequences coding for the same CDR3. This sequence joins TRBV18 and TRBJ1-2; 9 bases are shared with TRBD1. In germline, CDR1 is KGHSH, CDR2 LQKENI. CDR3 size: 13 residues. With V trimmed by 3 bases and J by 8 bases, 4 bases remained unmatched. CDR3 sequence (DNA): TGTGCCAGCTCACCCGACAGGGGGTTAGGCTACACCTTC. Protein product: CASSPDRGLGYTF. The entire variable domain, with the rest obtained from reference TRBV18 and TRBJ1-2, is as follows: NAGVMQNPRHLVRRRGQEARLRCSPMKGHSHVYWYRQLPEEGLKFMVYLQKENIIDESGMPKERFSAEFPKEGPSILRIQQVVRGDSAAYFCASSPDRGLGYTFGSGTRLTVV.

In this sample, this clone turned up a few times. The chain employs TRBV9 and TRBJ1-1, with a tentative D call TRBD1 (6 bases). The V end lost 0 bases, the J end lost 0 bases, and 12 bases lay between the germline ends. From germline, CDR1 is SGDLS and CDR2 YYNGEE. The CDR3 consists of 16 residues. CDR3 DNA: TGTGCCAGCAGCGTAGGACCTGGGGGCATGAACACTGAAGCTTTCTTT. This sequence encodes CASSVGPGGMNTEAFF.

The gene calls are TRBV18 and TRBJ1-1; D is undetermined. This CDR3 has 12 amino acids. Germline V gene data show CDR1 as KGHSH and CDR2 as LQKENI. V was cut by 6 bases and J by 4 bases, with 9 bases left in between. CDR3 in amino acids: CASSERGTEAFF. The CDR3 nucleotides are TGTGCCAGCTCCGAGCGAGGCACTGAAGCTTTCTTT.

DNA of the CDR3: TGTGCCATCAGTGAGTTTGGTAGTGCCAGGGGGAATCAGCCCCAGCATTTT. Protein product: CAISEFGSARGNQPQHF. The J gene is TRBJ1-5, the V gene TRBV10-3, with 7 bases fitting TRBD1. CDR1 ENHRY and CDR2 SYGVKD come from the germline V gene. J gave up 4 bases and V 1 base, and 10 bases lay outside the gene matches. The CDR3 spans 17 residues.

J is TRBJ2-5 and V is TRBV5-8; 8 bases agree with TRBD1. Germline trimming cut 7 bases from V and 1 base from J; bases unmatched to any gene: 12. CDR1 SGHTS and CDR2 YDEGEE come from the germline V gene. CDR3 length: 16 residues. CDR3 loop: CASPRGAGGFQETQYF. The DNA of the CDR3 is TGTGCCAGCCCCAGAGGGGCAGGGGGCTTCCAAGAGACCCAGTACTTC. The complete variable domain, with remaining parts taken from reference TRBV5-8 and TRBJ2-5, reads EAGVTQSPTHLIKTRGQQATLRCSPISGHTSVYWYQQALGLGLQFLLWYDEGEERNRGNFPPRFSGRQFPNYSSELNVNALELEDSALYLCASPRGAGGFQETQYFGPGTRLLVL.

The chain recombines TRBV18 with TRBJ1-1; D is undetermined. Trimming shortened V by 3 bases and J by 1 base, and 15 bases separated the two germline ends. This CDR3 contains 16 residues. Germline loops: CDR1 KGHSH, CDR2 LQKENI. The CDR3: CASSPRSARGNTEAFF. CDR3 nucleotide sequence: TGTGCCAGCTCACCTAGGTCCGCCCGGGGGAACACTGAAGCTTTCTTT.

The rearrangement uses TRBV28 and TRBJ2-3; D possibly corresponds to TRBD1 (6 bases). CDR3 length: 17 residues. Germline V gene data show CDR1 as MDHEN and CDR2 as SYDVKM. V lost 2 bases and J 3 bases, leaving 18 bases between the germline ends. For the CDR3, the DNA is TGTGCCAGCAGTTTACGTGGCCAGACAGGAGGAACAGATACGCAGTATTTT. It translates to CASSLRGQTGGTDTQYF.

This clone was counted a single time. The V call is TRBV28, the J call TRBJ2-7; TRBD2 agrees at 10 bases. CDR1 and CDR2 (germline): MDHEN, SYDVKM. V dropped 5 bases and J dropped 0; count of bases not matched to a gene: 4. The CDR3 extends over 15 amino acids. CDR3 DNA sequence: TGTGCCAGCAGTGAACGACTAGCGGGCTCCTACGAGCAGTACTTC. Protein sequence: CASSERLAGSYEQYF.

This clone was seen a single time. J is TRBJ1-1 and V is TRBV7-8, with 8 bases matching TRBD1. V was pared by 3 bases and J by 2 bases, with 8 bases of the junction left unmatched. CDR1 is SGHVS and CDR2 is FQNEAQ in the germline V gene. This CDR3 has 16 amino acids. This CDR3 is CASSFSGQVRNTEAFF. CDR3 nucleotide sequence: TGTGCCAGCAGCTTCTCGGGACAGGTCAGAAACACTGAAGCTTTCTTT. Together with reference TRBV7-8 and TRBJ1-1, the CDR3 gives the full variable domain: GAGVSQSPRYKVAKRGQDVALRCDPISGHVSLFWYQQALGQGPEFLTYFQNEAQLDKSGLPSDRFFAERPEGSVSTLKIQRTQQEDSAVYLCASSFSGQVRNTEAFFGQGTRLTVV.

This sequence joins TRBV5-1 and TRBJ2-1; 13 bases map to TRBD2. The germline V gene has CDR1 SGHRS and CDR2 YFSETQ. V lost 3 bases, J lost 7 bases, and 10 bases stayed unmatched. The CDR3 totals 17 residues. The CDR3 reads CASSSKKGLAGNNEQFF. DNA for the CDR3: TGCGCCAGCAGCTCCAAAAAGGGACTAGCGGGAAATAATGAGCAGTTCTTC.

The J gene is TRBJ1-2, the V gene TRBV7-2; D is possibly TRBD1 (5 bases). Germline CDR1 SGHTA, CDR2 FQGNSA. The CDR3 has 14 residues. Trimming took off 5 bases at V and 0 bases at J, with 10 bases between the two ends. CDR3 amino acids: CASSITTANYGYTF. CDR3 bases: TGTGCCAGCAGCATAACGACAGCTAACTATGGCTACACCTTC.

The chain couples TRBV2 to TRBJ1-6, with D tentatively TRBD1 (6 bases). The V and J ends lost 4 bases and 9 bases respectively, with 19 bases between them. Germline assignment: CDR1 SNHLY and CDR2 FYNNEI. The CDR3 has 16 amino acids. The CDR3 protein is CASSAQQGGRASPLHF. The CDR3 region has the DNA TGTGCCAGCAGTGCCCAACAGGGAGGGAGGGCTTCACCCCTCCACTTT.

This chain connects TRBV11-2 to TRBJ2-7; 7 bases are a match to TRBD2. The CDR3 has 18 amino acids. Per germline, CDR1 SGHAT and CDR2 FQNNGV. V dropped 5 bases and J dropped 6; count of bases not matched to a gene: 22. CDR3 bases: TGTGCCAGCAGCCGACGACTGTCTAGCGGCAGTACGTCTATCGAGCAGTACTTC. Amino acid sequence: CASSRRLSSGSTSIEQYF.

CDR3 loop: CATSMGQGALGYGYTF. Here the CDR3 DNA reads TGTGCCACCAGCATGGGACAGGGGGCTTTGGGGTATGGCTACACCTTC. This sequence joins TRBV15 and TRBJ1-2, with TRBD1 identical over 12 bases. J lost 5 bases, V lost 4 bases, and 8 bases had no gene match. Germline CDR1 LNHNV, CDR2 YYDKDF (reference sequence). The CDR3 runs to 16 residues.

The genes are TRBV7-3 and TRBJ1-1; tentatively, D is TRBD1 (5 bases). This CDR3 spans 13 amino acids. V was clipped by 5 bases and J by 5 bases, with 12 bases between them. Germline lookup yields CDR1 SGHTA and CDR2 FQGTGA. CDR3 DNA sequence: TGTGCCAGCAGCAAACAGGTTACAACTGAAGCTTTCTTT. It codes for CASSKQVTTEAFF.

This clone was counted a few times. The chain uses TRBV15 and TRBJ1-2, with 7 bases matching TRBD1. The CDR3 spans 18 residues. J was trimmed by 4 bases and V by 0 bases; bases with no gene match: 14. CDR1 is LNHNV, CDR2 YYDKDF, per germline (reference sequence). The DNA of the CDR3 is TGTGCCACCAGCAGAGACACGACAGGGCAAAATCAGCGCTATGGCTACACCTTC. This translates into CATSRDTTGQNQRYGYTF.

The chain joins TRBV4-2 to TRBJ2-3, with 12 bases fitting TRBD2. CDR1 is LGHNA, CDR2 YNFKEQ, per germline. J lost 4 bases, V lost 4 bases, and 9 bases had no gene match. The CDR3 has 17 amino acids. CDR3 region: CASSRGLAGGIADTQYF. Written as DNA, the CDR3 is TGTGCCAGCAGCCGGGGGCTAGCGGGGGGGATTGCAGATACGCAGTATTTT.